This is a list of T cell receptor beta chains from one sample in a study of CD8 T cells in ankylosing spondylitis. TCRdb reanalysed the 5' RACE reads using MiXCR and keeps one entry per CDR3 protein. The profile shows about 800,000 distinct CDR3 sequences, 10% to 15% of them singletons. The sample consisted of blood, either unsorted or a sorted T cell fraction (not recorded which). The receptors stem from a male donor with ankylosing spondylitis. Both conserved end residues are part of each CDR3. The D gene is left open where the match is weak. Expanded clones get a size class; other rows say once, few or many, or leave the size out.

- | TRBJ2-1 | few | TRBV20-1 | 12 | TGCAGTGCCCTTTTAGCCGGAGCTCGGCAGTTCTTC | CSALLAGARQFF
TRBD1 | TRBJ2-5 | many | TRBV20-1 | 13 | TGCAGTCCCGGACAGGGCTGGGAGGAGACCCAGTACTTC | CSPGQGWEETQYF
- | TRBJ1-6 | - | TRBV20-1 | 13 | TGCAGTGCTCCAGGGAGTAGGAGTTCACCCCTCCACTTT | CSAPGSRSSPLHF
- | TRBJ1-1 | few | TRBV7-9 | 15 | TGTGCCAGCAGCCCAATGGGACGGCCTAACACTGAAGCTTTCTTT | CASSPMGRPNTEAFF
- | TRBJ2-2 | few | TRBV5-1 | 15 | TGCGCCAGCAGCTGGGGCCCGGAAGACACCGGGGAGCTGTTTTTT | CASSWGPEDTGELFF
- | TRBJ1-5 | - | TRBV20-1 | 13 | TGCAGTGCCCATCGACAGGGCAATCAGCCCCAGCATTTT | CSAHRQGNQPQHF
- | TRBJ1-1 | many | TRBV29-1 | 11 | TGCAGCGTTGAAGATATGGCAGAAGCTTTCTTT | CSVEDMAEAFF
- | TRBJ2-5 | - | TRBV18 | 15 | TGTGCCAGCTCACCACCCCCGACATATCAAGAGACCCAGTACTTC | CASSPPPTYQETQYF
- | TRBJ1-4 | few | TRBV10-2 | 13 | TGCGCCATCTCAGACATGTATGATGAAAAACTGTTTTTT | CAISDMYDEKLFF
- | TRBJ2-7 | - | TRBV10-3 | 13 | TGTGCCATCAGTGATACTAGCTTTTACGAGCAGTACTTC | CAISDTSFYEQYF
- | TRBJ2-3 | many | TRBV20-1 | 16 | TGCAGTGCTAGTCGGGGAGGCGGGATGGACACAGATACGCAGTATTTT | CSASRGGGMDTDTQYF
- | TRBJ2-3 | - | TRBV5-1 | 14 | TGCGCCAGCAGCCTCCGGGACAACACAGATACGCAGTATTTT | CASSLRDNTDTQYF
- | TRBJ1-2 | few | TRBV7-2 | 13 | TGTGCCAGCAGCTCCCGGTTTCTCTATGGCTACACCTTC | CASSSRFLYGYTF
- | TRBJ1-1 | few | TRBV6-6 | 13 | TGTGCCAGCACCCGGGGGGCGAACACTGAAGCTTTCTTT | CASTRGANTEAFF
- | TRBJ2-3 | few | TRBV5-1 | 15 | TGCGCCAGCAGCTTGGAGGGCGGAGGAGGAGATACGCAGTATTTT | CASSLEGGGGDTQYF
- | TRBJ2-2 | few | TRBV7-9 | 17 | TGTGCCAGCAGCTTGATAGCGATACTTGACAACACCGGGGAGCTGTTTTTT | CASSLIAILDNTGELFF
- | TRBJ2-3 | - | TRBV5-1 | 14 | TGCGCCAGCAGCTTGGTTAGCGGCCCAGATACGCAGTATTTT | CASSLVSGPDTQYF
- | TRBJ1-2 | many | TRBV7-2 | 13 | TGTGCCAGCAGCTTAGGCGGTCGGGGGGGCTACACCTTC | CASSLGGRGGYTF
TRBD2 | TRBJ2-1 | - | TRBV15 | 18 | TGTGCCACCAGCAGATCTAGGTCGGCTAGCGGGAGGTTCAATGAGCAGTTCTTC | CATSRSRSASGRFNEQFF
- | TRBJ2-2 | - | TRBV4-3 | 16 | TGCGCCAGCAGCCTAGGGACAACCCCGAATCAGGGGGAGCTGTTTTTT | CASSLGTTPNQGELFF
TRBD1 | TRBJ2-1 | few | TRBV5-6 | 11 | TGTGCCAGCAGCTCGGACAGGGCGAATTTCTTC | CASSSDRANFF
- | TRBJ1-2 | many | TRBV20-1 | 12 | TGCAGTGCTAGTGGGGCCGGCTATGGCTACACCTTC | CSASGAGYGYTF